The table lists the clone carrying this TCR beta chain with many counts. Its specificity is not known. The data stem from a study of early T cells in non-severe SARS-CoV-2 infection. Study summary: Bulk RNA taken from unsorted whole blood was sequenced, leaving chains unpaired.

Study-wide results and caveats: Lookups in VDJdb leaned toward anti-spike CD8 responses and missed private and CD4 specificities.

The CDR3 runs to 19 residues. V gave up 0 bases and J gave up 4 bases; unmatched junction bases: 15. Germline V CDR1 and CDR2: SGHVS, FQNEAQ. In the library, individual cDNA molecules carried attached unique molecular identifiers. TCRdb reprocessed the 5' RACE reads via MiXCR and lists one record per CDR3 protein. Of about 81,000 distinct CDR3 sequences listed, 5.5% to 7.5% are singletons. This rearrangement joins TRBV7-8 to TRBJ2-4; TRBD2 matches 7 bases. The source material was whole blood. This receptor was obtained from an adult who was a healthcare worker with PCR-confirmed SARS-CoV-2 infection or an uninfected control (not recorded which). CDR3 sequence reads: CASSLAPWAGVFGKNIQYF. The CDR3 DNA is TGTGCCAGCAGCTTAGCTCCTTGGGCGGGGGTTTTTGGGAAAAACATTCAGTACTTC. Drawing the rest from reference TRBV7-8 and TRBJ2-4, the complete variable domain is GAGVSQSPRYKVAKRGQDVALRCDPISGHVSLFWYQQALGQGPEFLTYFQNEAQLDKSGLPSDRFFAERPEGSVSTLKIQRTQQEDSAVYLCASSLAPWAGVFGKNIQYFGAGTRLSVL.